The clone carrying this T cell receptor beta chain was counted only a few times. Antigen specificity is unknown. The sample belongs to a study of response to subunit inactivated influenza vaccine. General study results and limits: Authors suggested seasonal influenza vaccinations each recruit few new T cells.

TCRdb re-derived calls from the RT-PCR reads in MiXCR, one entry per CDR3 protein. The sample contains 530,000 or so distinct CDR3 sequences, about 25% of which appear only once. This specimen consisted of CD4+ T cells sorted from PBMCs, obtained 4 to 6 days after vaccination. The receptor comes from a man aged 50-59 years who received an inactivated influenza vaccine.

The CDR3 reads CAISEEVLGVGEQYF. DNA of the CDR3: TGTGCCATCAGTGAGGAAGTCCTCGGCGTCGGCGAGCAGTACTTC. This chain uses TRBV10-3 with TRBJ2-7; D uncertain. V dropped 2 bases and J dropped 6 bases, with 17 bases sitting between them. Germline assignment: CDR1 ENHRY and CDR2 SYGVKD. The CDR3 consists of 15 residues.